These 27 T cell receptor beta chains were all obtained from the same sample, sequenced in a study of long-term antiretroviral therapy in people with HIV. With survey level as its setting, the immunoSEQ assay was v3.0. Profiled with immunoSEQ multiplex PCR; TCRdb holds only in-frame clones, not every one. The sample has about 18,000 clones, about 82% seen once. Sequencing was performed on unsorted PBMCs, taken 0.6 years after starting antiretroviral therapy. These receptors came from a woman under 30 with HIV.

The rearrangement links TRBV7-7 to TRBJ2-2; D unresolved. V was clipped by 1 base and J by 2 bases, with 5 bases between them. CDR1 is SSHAT, CDR2 FNYEAQ, per germline (reference sequence). The CDR3 contains 14 residues. The CDR3 DNA reads as TGTGCCAGCAGCTTAGACAGTAACACCGGGGAGCTGTTTTTT. Amino acids: CASSLDSNTGELFF.

CDR3 in DNA: TGTGCCAGCAGCTACCACAGGGGCGCAGATACGCAGTATTTT. Protein product: CASSYHRGADTQYF. The rearrangement links TRBV11-1 to TRBJ2-3; the match to TRBD1 covers 7 bases. Trimming cost V 4 bases and J 4 bases; bases outside gene matches: 5. The CDR3 is 14 amino acids. Per germline, CDR1 SGHAT and CDR2 FQDESV (reference sequence). Supplemented by reference TRBV11-1 and TRBJ2-3, the full variable domain reads EAEVAQSPRYKITEKSQAVAFWCDPISGHATLYWYRQILGQGPELLVQFQDESVVDDSQLPKDRFSAERLKGVDSTLKIQPAELGDSAMYLCASSYHRGADTQYFGPGTRLTVL.

This rearrangement joins TRBV7-3 to TRBJ2-1, with unresolved D. CDR1 is SGHTA, CDR2 FQGTGA, per germline. CDR3 length: 16 amino acids. V was trimmed by 0 bases and J by 8 bases, leaving 17 bases between them. The CDR3 sequence is CASSLTLIPTLDEQFF. Written as DNA, the CDR3 is TGTGCCAGCAGCTTAACGTTAATCCCCACCCTAGATGAGCAGTTCTTC.

This clone was seen a single time. The CDR3 spells CASSYDRESSYEQYF. The CDR3 coding sequence is TGTGCCAGCAGCTACGACAGGGAGAGCTCCTACGAGCAGTACTTC. The chain is built from TRBV11-3 and TRBJ2-7, with TRBD1 identical over 7 bases. The CDR3 contains 15 residues. The ends lost 4 bases at V and 0 bases at J; junction bases unmatched: 6. Germline CDR1 reads SGHNT; CDR2 reads YENEEA.

The chain has TRBV2 and TRBJ2-3, with D uncertain. From germline, CDR1 is SNHLY and CDR2 FYNNEI. This CDR3 region has 14 residues. The V and J ends lost 4 bases and 1 base respectively, with 9 bases between them. CDR3 amino acids: CASSGLLRTDTQYF. CDR3 DNA sequence: TGTGCCAGCAGTGGTCTGCTACGCACAGATACGCAGTATTTT.

Written as DNA, the CDR3 is TGTGCCAGCAGTTCGCTCGGGACAGGGCATGGCTACACCTTC. This encodes CASSSLGTGHGYTF. V gene TRBV6-5 combines with J gene TRBJ1-2; the match to TRBD1 covers 9 bases. The J segment lost 6 bases and the V segment lost 4 bases, leaving 6 bases of the junction unmatched. Germline V gene sequence: CDR1 MNHEY, CDR2 SVGAGI. The CDR3 is made up of 14 amino acids.

The chain has TRBV2 and TRBJ2-1, with 7 bases identical to TRBD1. Unmatched junction bases numbered 7, after V lost 4 bases and J lost 10 bases. Germline V CDR1 and CDR2: SNHLY, FYNNEI. This CDR3 has 13 residues. CDR3 nucleotides: TGTGCCAGCAGTGCGGGGACAGCCGAAGAGCAGTTCTTC. Amino acid sequence: CASSAGTAEEQFF.

The chain employs TRBV18 and TRBJ1-2; D uncertain. Germline-derived CDR1 and CDR2 are KGHSH and LQKENI. The V end was cut by 3 bases, the J end by 4 bases, with 12 bases between. The CDR3 covers 14 residues. DNA of the CDR3: TGTGCCAGCTCACCCCTGGACGGCTCCTATGGCTACACCTTC. As protein: CASSPLDGSYGYTF.

J is TRBJ2-7 and V is TRBV6-5; D ambiguous. Deletions cut 4 bases from V and 4 bases from J, with 11 bases between. CDR1 MNHEY and CDR2 SVGAGI come from the germline V gene. The CDR3 length is 13 residues. The chain's CDR3 is CASSFSLRYEQYF. In DNA form, the CDR3 reads TGTGCCAGCAGTTTTTCCTTAAGATACGAGCAGTACTTC.

The chain is built from TRBV6-4 and TRBJ1-1; TRBD1 aligns across 8 bases. Germline CDR1 reads MRHNA; CDR2 reads SNTAGT. This CDR3 comprises 13 residues. V shed 4 bases and J 4 bases; nucleotides not matched to a gene: 2. Here the CDR3 reads CASSVTGGTEAFF. The CDR3 DNA reads as TGTGCCAGCAGTGTAACAGGGGGCACTGAAGCTTTCTTT.

About this clone itself: Other nucleotide sequences in the sample specify the same CDR3. The gene calls are TRBV28 and TRBJ1-1; the D is unclear. The CDR3 extends over 12 amino acids. Germline V gene sequence: CDR1 MDHEN, CDR2 SYDVKM. The V end lost 1 base, the J end lost 2 bases, and 2 bases lay between the germline ends. The CDR3 loop is CASSLLNTEAFF. The CDR3 DNA reads TGTGCCAGCAGTTTATTAAACACTGAAGCTTTCTTT. Using reference TRBV28 and TRBJ1-1 for the parts outside the CDR3, the full variable domain is DVKVTQSSRYLVKRTGEKVFLECVQDMDHENMFWYRQDPGLGLRLIYFSYDVKMKEKGDIPEGYSVSREKKERFSLILESASTNQTSMYLCASSLLNTEAFFGQGTRLTVV.

This chain connects TRBV27 to TRBJ2-3; TRBD2 matches 9 bases. J was trimmed by 2 bases and V by 3 bases; bases with no gene match: 3. There are 15 residues in the CDR3. Germline V lookup: CDR1 MNHEY, CDR2 SMNVEV (reference sequence). Here the CDR3 reads CASSFLAGTTDTQYF. Written as DNA, the CDR3 is TGTGCCAGCAGTTTTCTAGCGGGGACCACAGATACGCAGTATTTT.

This chain connects TRBV5-1 to TRBJ1-1, with D unresolved. The CDR3 has 13 amino acids. V was shortened by 7 bases and J by 2 bases, with 12 bases between the two germline ends. Germline V CDR1 and CDR2: SGHRS, YFSETQ. The CDR3: CASGGVTNTEAFF. CDR3 nucleotides: TGCGCCAGCGGCGGGGTCACCAACACTGAAGCTTTCTTT.

V and J are TRBV18 and TRBJ2-2; D is perhaps TRBD1 (5 bases). There are 16 residues in the CDR3. Germline CDR1 is KGHSH and CDR2 is LQKENI. With 6 bases removed from V and 0 bases from J, the gap between germline ends came to 14 bases. The CDR3 here is CASSPSQQANTGELFF. The CDR3 DNA is TGTGCCAGCTCCCCGTCGCAACAGGCGAACACCGGGGAGCTGTTTTTT.

With respect to this clone: The junction does not match germline at one end; this may be a read error. CDR3 sequence reads: CASSYTVSSTDAQYF. The CDR3 bases are TGTGCCAGCAGTTACACAGTTTCTAGCACAGATGCGCAGTATTTT. V gene TRBV6-6 combines with J gene TRBJ2-3, with D tentatively TRBD2 (5 bases). Germline assignment: CDR1 MNHNY and CDR2 SVGAGI (reference sequence). There are 15 residues in the CDR3.

This clone was seen a handful of times. The chain links TRBV6-1 to TRBJ1-6; D gene uncertain. Trimming removed 1 base at V and 8 bases at J, with 15 bases between. CDR1 is MNHNS and CDR2 is SASEGT in the germline V gene. This CDR3 comprises 16 residues. CDR3 coding DNA: TGTGCCAGCAGTGAAGTCTATCGTTTCCCCTATTCACCCCTCCACTTT. Its protein product is CASSEVYRFPYSPLHF.

The chain has TRBV27 and TRBJ1-1, with D possibly matching TRBD1 (5 bases). The V end was cut by 3 bases, the J end by 6 bases, with 20 bases between. The CDR3 has 16 residues. Germline CDR1 and CDR2: MNHEY and SMNVEV (reference sequence). The CDR3 loop is CASSFRHRGPSPEAFF. CDR3 nucleotide sequence: TGTGCCAGCAGTTTCCGACACCGGGGCCCTTCCCCTGAAGCTTTCTTT.

This chain joins TRBV27 and TRBJ2-7; unclear D gene. V lost 5 bases to trimming and J lost 4 bases, with 18 bases between them. The CDR3 is 15 residues long. Germline CDR1 MNHEY, CDR2 SMNVEV (reference sequence). In DNA, the CDR3 is TGTGCCAGCAGTGCCATCGACACCGCCGCTTACGAGCAGTACTTC. Its protein is CASSAIDTAAYEQYF.

The count of this clone is one. The CDR3 DNA reads as TGCGCCAGCAGCCTCACAGCGCTGGGGACTGAAGCTTTCTTT. Translating gives CASSLTALGTEAFF. The chain links TRBV5-1 to TRBJ1-1; D not certain. CDR3 size: 14 residues. Germline loops: CDR1 SGHRS, CDR2 YFSETQ. V dropped 4 bases and J dropped 5 bases, with 15 bases sitting between them.

The chain joins TRBV25-1 to TRBJ1-4, with 7 bases fitting TRBD1. CDR3 length: 15 residues. With V trimmed by 4 bases and J by 6 bases, 8 bases remained unmatched. Looked up from germline, CDR1 is MGHDK and CDR2 is SYGVNS. The CDR3 nucleotides read TGTGCCAGCAGTGGGTCGACAGGGAGTCATGAAAAACTGTTTTTT. Residues: CASSGSTGSHEKLFF. Full variable domain (rest looked up from reference TRBV25-1 and TRBJ1-4): EADIYQTPRYLVIGTGKKITLECSQTMGHDKMYWYQQDPGMELHLIHYSYGVNSTEKGDLSSESTVSRIRTEHFPLTLESARPSHTSQYLCASSGSTGSHEKLFFGSGTQLSVL.

This chain joins TRBV2 and TRBJ1-4; D is ambiguous. The V gene lost 3 bases and the J gene lost 10 bases, with 12 bases spanning the gap. The CDR3 covers 13 residues. The germline V gene has CDR1 SNHLY and CDR2 FYNNEI. The CDR3 sequence: CASSDDGPGKLFF. The CDR3, as DNA: TGTGCCAGCAGTGATGACGGGCCGGGAAAACTGTTTTTT. Full variable domain (missing parts from reference TRBV2 and TRBJ1-4): EPEVTQTPSHQVTQMGQEVILRCVPISNHLYFYWYRQILGQKVEFLVSFYNNEISEKSEIFDDQFSVERPDGSNFTLKIRSTKLEDSAMYFCASSDDGPGKLFFGSGTQLSVL.

The genes are TRBV9 and TRBJ1-1; the D is unclear. CDR3 size: 14 residues. Germline values: CDR1 SGDLS, CDR2 YYNGEE. V lost 0 bases and J lost 5, with 11 bases in between. In DNA form, the CDR3 reads TGTGCCAGCAGCGTAGGGGGTGGCGGTACTGAAGCTTTCTTT. Its protein product is CASSVGGGGTEAFF.

The chain recombines TRBV30 with TRBJ1-1, with D possibly being TRBD1 (6 bases). This CDR3 is 11 amino acids long. From germline, CDR1 is GTSNPN and CDR2 SVGIG (reference sequence). With 4 bases removed from V and 4 bases from J, the gap between germline ends came to 7 bases. The DNA of the CDR3 is TGTGCCTGGAACAGGGCCACTGAAGCTTTCTTT. This codes for CAWNRATEAFF.

The chain carries TRBV6-5 and TRBJ1-1; D is ambiguous. CDR1 is MNHEY and CDR2 is SVGAGI in the germline V gene. V was trimmed by 8 bases and J by 1 base, leaving 8 bases between them. The CDR3 contains 12 residues. The CDR3 region is CASVGQNTEAFF. The CDR3 DNA reads as TGTGCCAGCGTCGGCCAGAACACTGAAGCTTTCTTT.

The gene calls are TRBV29-1 and TRBJ2-3; TRBD2 matches 11 bases. The germline gives CDR1 SQVTM, CDR2 ANQGSEA. The ends lost 3 bases at V and 2 bases at J; junction bases unmatched: 10. The CDR3 sequence is 17 residues long. The CDR3 spells CSVDLLAGGINTDTQYF. In DNA, the CDR3 is TGCAGCGTTGATCTCCTAGCGGGGGGTATAAACACAGATACGCAGTATTTT.

The V and J genes are TRBV6-1 and TRBJ1-3, with 8 bases fitting TRBD1. CDR1 is MNHNS, CDR2 SASEGT, per germline. This CDR3 is built from 14 residues. The junction had 11 bases not matched to a gene; V was cut back by 8 bases and J by 8 bases. The CDR3 DNA is TGTGCCAGCGACGGGTCAGGGGGCGCGGACACCATATATTTT. Its protein product is CASDGSGGADTIYF.

The chain couples TRBV29-1 to TRBJ1-3; the match to TRBD1 covers 10 bases. Germline CDR1 SQVTM, CDR2 ANQGSEA. V lost 7 bases to trimming and J lost 3 bases; unmatched junction nucleotides: 6. CDR3 length equals 14 residues. CDR3 in DNA: TGCAGCGCCCGGACAGGGGGTCTTGGAAACACCATATATTTT. This sequence encodes CSARTGGLGNTIYF.